This T cell receptor beta chain was profiled in a study of shared clonotypes between healthy human individuals (dated by TCRdb to 2020 to 2021). With regard to the full study: Two women and three men aged 18 to 49 years were included in the cohort. For each donor, CD4 naive and CD4 memory were each given three plates, CD8 naive was given two plates, and CD8 memory was given one plate. Blood TCR repertoires of about 5 healthy adults were deeply sequenced to estimate repertoire size and the extent of clonotype sharing between individuals. To increase sequencing depth and limit assay-specific biases, TCR repertoire library preparation and sequencing were carried out by different laboratories using diverse techniques. Each donor's leukapheresis produced roughly between roughly 0.94 and 9.5 billion PBMCs.

Note on this clone: Its antigen is unknown. The input lacks base qualities; no much larger clone sits a single base away.

Donors were healthy HIV-negative adults with no recently reported acute infections or vaccinations. Every donor was a Caucasian adult living in Nashville, Tennessee, USA. CD4+ T cells were enriched by magnetic negative selection, after which naive cells were positively selected on CD45RA and the negative fraction was taken as the memory subset. Blood was obtained by leukapheresis, after which PBMCs were separated by Ficoll-Histopaque density gradient centrifugation and cryopreserved in liquid nitrogen vapor phase. Analytical flow cytometry was used to check the purity and quantity of every magnetically sorted T cell population. Each sorted fraction had its genomic DNA isolated and then quantified by UV absorbance on a Nanodrop 2000c. What the work shows at the level of the full study, not this receptor alone: Compared with non-shared clonotypes, the clonotypes found in all four sorted-subset donors had higher generation probabilities. Pairwise subsampling indicated that sequencing depth was expected to affect the degree of clonotype sharing among donors. Naive subsets generally had larger estimated clonotype richness than memory subsets did. When a handful of donors were compared, the shared fraction of clonotypes was around 5% for naive CD4, less than 4% for naive CD8, 2.3% for memory CD4, and 0.4% for memory CD8. The genetic and exposure-history diversity represented was limited by the small number of donors. Even with the large sequencing depth, rarefaction of the sorted-subset datasets indicated that sequencing was incomplete. Only blood was sampled, and tissue TCR repertoires likely differ from those in blood.

CDR1 is given as MNHEY and CDR2 as SMNVEV, both from the germline V gene (reference sequence). V is pruned by 8 bases and J by 3 bases, leaving 4 bases of the junction without a gene match. From the cysteine up to the phenylalanine, the CDR3 has a length of 13 residues. The sequence is cut down to CDR3 DNA, 39 bases in frame from base 1. Using the deep immunoSEQ assay, multiplex PCR amplified TCR CDR3 regions from genomic DNA. Extracted genomic DNA from each cell subset was distributed evenly across all wells of several immunoSEQ 96-well plates, and each plate was treated as a replicate. For sorted subsets, approximately 190 ng genomic DNA, equal to tens of thousands of T cell genomes, was loaded into each replicate PCR. Purified libraries were quantified with a Qubit 3.0 fluorometer, sized on a Bioanalyzer 2100, and re-quantified with the KAPA Library Quantification kit. Every immunoSEQ 96-well plate was sequenced on a separate single-read 150-cycle Illumina NextSeq 550 flow cell. For the original study's pipeline: Because the immunoSEQ output included only junctional sequences and no quality scores, the filtering could not be the same as the filtering used for full-length reads. To assign V/J genes and CDR3, sequences were annotated against IMGT germline references using PyIR, a Python wrapper for IgBLAST v1.9. Reads were removed for weak V/J assignments (E-value above 1e-6), missing CDR3, stop codons, out-of-frame junctions, or ambiguous translated residues. V3J clonotypes were defined as sequences sharing an identical inferred V gene, J gene, and CDR3 amino acid sequence. To compute the percentage overlap between repertoires, the number of shared unique clonotypes was divided by the size of the smaller repertoire. Repertoire richness was assessed with RTK rarefaction, the Chao1 estimator, and Recon v2.1 estimates of unobserved clonotypes. For all TCRbeta clonotypes obtained by the gDNA method from a few donors, generation probabilities were computed with OLGA. The immuneACCESS repertoire file appears here via TCRdb, limited to in-frame rearrangements. These files lack a portion of the clones; in checked studies, under half of the deficit traces to unresolved V genes, and the cause of the others is not known. The D gene and trimming were derived from the DNA, and the V and J assignments and clone size from that table. This sample comprises some 2,100,000 clones, approximately 94% of them detected only once. Together, the top ten hold around 0.13% of the sample.

Sequenced input: naive CD4+ T cells sorted from blood. The cell subset or site label of this sample denotes: CD45RA+ positively selected. This receptor was identified in a young man in good health. Recombination joined TRBV27 with TRBJ2-1, with TRBD1 matching 7 junction bases. This receptor has the CDR3 CASSGTVYNEQFF. In nucleotide form, the sequence is TGTGCCAGCTCCGGGACAGTCTACAATGAGCAGTTCTTC.